This T cell receptor beta chain was documented in a study of PD-L1 blockade in urothelial cancer. Looked up from germline, CDR1 is SGHTA and CDR2 is FQGNSA. V gave up 1 base and J gave up 0 bases, with 15 bases separating them. The CDR3 covers 17 residues. The sample's time point: peripheral blood 6 weeks after treatment start. This clone appeared a single time. Profiling relied on immunoSEQ multiplex PCR, and the TCRdb table lists in-frame clones only, not all of them. The data hold over 100,000 clones, with approximately 90% observed a single time. V usage is TRBV7-2 and J usage is TRBJ2-5, with D possibly being TRBD2 (7 bases). This specimen was PBMCs, taken around atezolizumab (anti-PD-L1) treatment. This clonotype was obtained from a man aged 55-75 years with urothelial cancer. The CDR3 loop is CASSLEGGGLYQETQYF. DNA for the CDR3: TGTGCCAGCAGCTTAGAGGGGGGAGGGTTGTACCAAGAGACCCAGTACTTC.